Sequencing of this TCR beta chain was carried out in a study of T cell repertoires in cytomegalovirus infection. Study context: Public TCR beta signatures were indicative of both CMV infection and a matching HLA type. Whole-study findings and limits: Cumulative public TCR beta family frequency identified CMV carriers with the relevant HLA. CMV-specific TCR beta clonotypes restricted by HLA-C dominated the ex vivo response.

Using its own MiXCR run on the reads, TCRdb lists one record per CDR3 protein. The sample shows some 300,000 distinct CDR3 sequences, roughly 15% of them seen only once. Germline V gene lookup returns CDR1 SGHVS and CDR2 FNYEAQ. The CDR3 covers 14 residues. V was shortened by 5 bases and J by 6 bases, with 14 bases between the two germline ends. This clonotype occurred many times. The antigen remains undetermined. This chain uses TRBV7-6 with TRBJ1-5; D may be TRBD1 (6 bases). The TCR was taken from a human donor in good health (CMV status not recorded). Some clones in this sample may be carry-over from other donors' samples. Source material: PBMCs. In DNA form, the CDR3 reads TGTGCCAGCAGCCTCGGGGGGGCTGCTCAGCCCCAGCATTTT. Translating gives CASSLGGAAQPQHF.